This T cell receptor beta chain was recorded in a study of blood T cell repertoires in COVID-19. As for the study in general: COVID-19 samples, acute and convalescent, were from the United States, Italy and Spain. PBMCs, B-cell-depleted T cells, or T cells were the source of the cDNA or gDNA that made up the material.

CDR1 SGDLS and CDR2 YYNGEE come from the germline V gene. V shed 0 bases and J shed 2 bases, with 14 bases lying between them. CDR3 length: 16 residues. Methods used by the authors: Cell counts per sample came from amplifying reference gene primers. The table came from immunoSEQ multiplex PCR; TCRdb's copy has only in-frame clones and leaves some out. V and J calls plus clone size are reproduced from that table; the DNA served to infer D and trimming. Here the sample spans fewer than 200,000 clones, around 80% being singletons. The material sequenced was peripheral blood. This TCR derives from a man aged 60-69 years with acute or convalescent COVID-19. The chain links TRBV9 to TRBJ1-1; D possibly corresponds to TRBD1 (6 bases). Written as DNA, the CDR3 is TGTGCCAGCAGCGTAGGGACAGTGAAAGAAAACACTGAAGCTTTCTTT. It specifies CASSVGTVKENTEAFF.